Listed here are 2 T cell receptor beta chains from one sample, sequenced in a study of T-cell reconstitution after alpha-beta-depleted transplantation in children. Molecular barcoding with unique molecular identifiers was used for the TCRbeta library. TCRdb re-called the PCR reads with MiXCR, one entry per CDR3 protein. The sample yields more than 150,000 distinct CDR3 sequences, 13% to 15% seen once. Here the sequenced sample was PBMCs from the stem cell graft donor, taken from the stem cell graft. The receptor source for this set is a human donor who donated a stem cell graft to a child with acute lymphoblastic leukemia.

This CDR3 is CASSLDPGTAYEQYF. CDR3 coding DNA: TGTGCCAGCAGCTTAGATCCGGGGACCGCCTACGAGCAGTACTTC. V gene TRBV11-2 combines with J gene TRBJ2-7; D may be TRBD1 or TRBD2 (5 bases each). Trimming shortened V by 0 bases and J by 2 bases, and 11 bases separated the two germline ends. Germline values: CDR1 SGHAT, CDR2 FQNNGV. This CDR3 region has 15 residues.

In its sample, this clonotype was seen many times. The chain carries TRBV12-3 or TRBV12-4 and TRBJ1-2, with D perhaps matching TRBD1 (6 bases). CDR3 size: 12 residues. Trimming removed 5 bases at V and 8 bases at J, with 12 bases between. In nucleotides, the CDR3 is TGTGCCAGCAGTAAAGGGACAACAGGCTACACCTTC. It yields the protein CASSKGTTGYTF.